What follows are 29 T cell receptor beta chains derived from one specimen sequenced in a study of blood T cell repertoires in COVID-19. Produced via immunoSEQ multiplex PCR; TCRdb's table is partial and in-frame only. The sample contains 150,000 to 200,000 clones, 75% to 90% of which appear only once. Sequenced sample: PBMCs or T cells enriched from blood (not recorded which). Receptors were obtained from a woman aged 55 to 70 who had recovered from COVID-19.

The chain is built from TRBV5-1 and TRBJ2-5; the match to TRBD1 covers 8 bases. CDR3 length equals 14 residues. CDR1 is SGHRS, CDR2 YFSETQ, per germline. V lost 4 bases, J lost 5 bases, and 7 bases stayed unmatched. The CDR3 here is CASSPWTGKETQYF. The CDR3 bases are TGCGCCAGCAGCCCTTGGACAGGGAAGGAGACCCAGTACTTC.

A word on this clone: Other DNA sequences in the sample encode the same CDR3. This chain joins TRBV30 and TRBJ1-1; D is unresolved. This CDR3 spans 13 amino acids. CDR1 is GTSNPN, CDR2 SVGIG, per germline (reference sequence). The V end was cut by 2 bases, the J end by 3 bases, with 10 bases between. Here the CDR3 DNA reads TGTGCCTGGAGTCGTCGAGCGGACACTGAAGCTTTCTTT. Protein: CAWSRRADTEAFF.

The V and J genes are TRBV29-1 and TRBJ1-4; D gene uncertain. CDR1 and CDR2 (germline): SQVTM, ANQGSEA. V lost 6 bases, J lost 4 bases, and 6 bases lay in between. This CDR3 comprises 11 residues. CDR3 nucleotide sequence: TGCAGCGTAGCTCTTAATGAAAAACTGTTTTTT. It encodes CSVALNEKLFF.

Worth noting for this clone: Other DNA variants within this sample encode the same CDR3. The chain employs TRBV5-1 and TRBJ2-3; D might be TRBD1 (6 bases). Looked up from germline, CDR1 is SGHRS and CDR2 is YFSETQ. Trimming pared 0 bases from V and 1 base from J, leaving 9 bases between. This CDR3 is 15 amino acids long. The CDR3 bases are TGCGCCAGCAGCTTGGGAGCAGGGGGCACAGATACGCAGTATTTT. It codes for CASSLGAGGTDTQYF. Variable domain in full (rest from reference TRBV5-1 and TRBJ2-3): KAGVTQTPRYLIKTRGQQVTLSCSPISGHRSVSWYQQTPGQGLQFLFEYFSETQRNKGNFPGRFSGRQFSNSRSEMNVSTLELGDSALYLCASSLGAGGTDTQYFGPGTRLTVL.

The chain recombines TRBV9 with TRBJ2-3; D not certain. CDR3 length equals 13 residues. V was shortened by 0 bases and J by 6 bases, with 8 bases between the two germline ends. From germline, CDR1 is SGDLS and CDR2 YYNGEE. In DNA, the CDR3 is TGTGCCAGCAGCGTAGCGTCTGCGGATACGCAGTATTTT. As protein: CASSVASADTQYF.

A remark on this clone: One end of the junction fails to match germline, which may point to a read error. This chain uses TRBV7-3 with TRBJ2-1, with 9 nucleotides matching TRBD2. CDR3 length: 15 amino acids. Germline assignment: CDR1 SGHTA and CDR2 FQGTGA. CDR3 bases: TGTGCCAGCAGCTTAACAGGTAGTAGCGGGGGTGAGGAGATCTTC. It encodes CASSLTGSSGGEEIF.

In regard to this clone: In the same sample, other DNA sequences code for this CDR3. The chain joins TRBV2 to TRBJ1-5; 10 bases line up with TRBD1. Per germline, CDR1 SNHLY and CDR2 FYNNEI. V was pared by 7 bases and J by 5 bases, with 2 bases of the junction left unmatched. The CDR3 contains 13 residues. This chain's CDR3 is CASTGQGDQPQHF. DNA of the CDR3: TGTGCCAGCACCGGACAGGGGGATCAGCCCCAGCATTTT.

The chain links TRBV6-5 to TRBJ1-2, with 11 bases fitting TRBD1. Germline lookup yields CDR1 MNHEY and CDR2 SVGAGI. The junction had 4 bases not matched to a gene; V was cut back by 6 bases and J by 4 bases. This CDR3 region has 14 residues. CDR3 loop: CASSPDRGLYGYTF. The CDR3 DNA follows: TGTGCCAGCAGCCCGGACAGGGGGCTCTATGGCTACACCTTC.

The V gene is TRBV6-1, the J gene TRBJ2-2; TRBD2 aligns across 11 bases. CDR3 length: 17 residues. Germline-derived CDR1 and CDR2 are MNHNS and SASEGT. V gave up 0 bases and J gave up 4 bases; unmatched junction bases: 4. The CDR3 loop reads CASSEAASGGTTGELFF. DNA of the CDR3: TGTGCCAGCAGTGAAGCGGCTAGCGGGGGGACCACCGGGGAGCTGTTTTTT.

This chain connects TRBV5-4 to TRBJ2-3; maybe TRBD1 (6 bases). Germline V CDR1 and CDR2: SGHNT, YYREEE (reference sequence). V lost 5 bases to trimming and J lost 2 bases, with 12 bases between them. The CDR3 contains 14 residues. CDR3 DNA: TGTGCCAGCAGGCGCCGGGACAACACAGATACGCAGTATTTT. Its translation: CASRRRDNTDTQYF.

The chain employs TRBV10-3 and TRBJ2-2; 9 nucleotides line up with TRBD2. This CDR3 has 14 amino acids. Germline lookup yields CDR1 ENHRY and CDR2 SYGVKD. J was trimmed by 6 bases and V by 6 bases; bases with no gene match: 5. CDR3 coding DNA: TGTGCCATCAGGCGGGAGGGCATCGCCGGGGAGCTGTTTTTT. It codes for CAIRREGIAGELFF.

V gene TRBV18 combines with J gene TRBJ1-1; TRBD1 matches at 7 bases. V lost 4 bases, J lost 8 bases, and 7 bases stayed unmatched. The V gene's germline CDR1 is KGHSH and CDR2 LQKENI. CDR3 length: 13 amino acids. The CDR3 DNA follows: TGTGCCAGCTCACGCTCCGGGACAGACGAAGCTTTCTTT. Protein sequence: CASSRSGTDEAFF.

The chain combines TRBV5-1 with TRBJ2-3, with TRBD2 identical over 11 bases. The CDR3 is 16 amino acids. Looked up from germline, CDR1 is SGHRS and CDR2 is YFSETQ. With V trimmed by 4 bases and J by 6 bases, 10 bases remained unmatched. CDR3 sequence (DNA): TGCGCCAGCAGCCCCGCCTTAGCGGGGGGGCCTGATACGCAGTATTTT. As protein: CASSPALAGGPDTQYF.

This chain joins TRBV2 and TRBJ2-7, with 8 nucleotides matching TRBD2. Trimming took 7 bases from V and 3 from J; bases not matched to a gene: 8. Germline CDR1 SNHLY, CDR2 FYNNEI. The CDR3 spans 14 residues. The CDR3 DNA follows: TGTGCCAGCACCAGCGGGGGTCAGGGCTACGAGCAGTACTTC. Protein: CASTSGGQGYEQYF.

The chain has TRBV25-1 and TRBJ2-7, with D perhaps matching TRBD2 (6 bases). CDR1 is MGHDK, CDR2 SYGVNS, per germline. The CDR3 is 12 residues long. V lost 9 bases and J lost 5, with 14 bases in between. The CDR3 loop is CASAGLRDEQYF. In nucleotides, the CDR3 is TGTGCCAGTGCGGGACTTAGAGACGAGCAGTACTTC.

The genes are TRBV3-1 (or the pseudogene TRBV3-2) and TRBJ2-6, with D unresolved. V lost 5 bases to trimming and J lost 0 bases, with 5 bases between them. Germline V CDR1 and CDR2: LGHDT, YNNKEL (reference sequence). CDR3 length: 14 amino acids. The CDR3: CASSVLSGANVLTF. The CDR3 DNA follows: TGTGCCAGCAGCGTACTCTCTGGGGCCAACGTCCTGACTTTC.

This clone was found once. The chain carries TRBV29-1 and TRBJ2-7, with 8 bases matching TRBD2. V dropped 4 bases and J dropped 0; count of bases not matched to a gene: 5. CDR1 is SQVTM, CDR2 ANQGSEA, per germline. The CDR3 has 14 residues. CDR3 protein: CSVVSTSASYEQYF. CDR3 in DNA: TGCAGCGTTGTATCGACTAGCGCCTCCTACGAGCAGTACTTC.

The chain joins TRBV5-1 to TRBJ2-4, with 10 bases that match TRBD2. Germline V gene lookup returns CDR1 SGHRS and CDR2 YFSETQ. J gave up 4 bases and V 3 bases, and 1 base lay outside the gene matches. This CDR3 has 14 residues. The DNA of the CDR3 is TGCGCCAGCAGCTGGACTAGCGGAAAAAACATTCAGTACTTC. This encodes CASSWTSGKNIQYF.

This chain links TRBV29-1 with TRBJ2-3; TRBD2 agrees at 12 bases. Germline V gene data show CDR1 as SQVTM and CDR2 as ANQGSEA. The CDR3 contains 15 residues. V dropped 4 bases and J dropped 5; count of bases not matched to a gene: 7. The CDR3 nucleotides are TGCAGCGTTGCCGGGGCTAGCGGGAGGGGAGATACGCAGTATTTT. This codes for CSVAGASGRGDTQYF.

The chain uses TRBV4-2 and TRBJ2-5; TRBD1 agrees at 7 bases. The V and J ends lost 1 base and 7 bases, in that order; junction bases with no gene match: 6. CDR1 LGHNA and CDR2 YNFKEQ come from the germline V gene. CDR3 length: 14 amino acids. The CDR3, as DNA: TGTGCCAGCAGCCAAGCGACAGGGCAGATGACCCAGTACTTC. It specifies CASSQATGQMTQYF.

The rearrangement links TRBV6-5 to TRBJ2-3; no definite D call. Trimming took off 8 bases at V and 4 bases at J, with 13 bases between the two ends. Germline V CDR1 and CDR2: MNHEY, SVGAGI. This CDR3 has 13 residues. The CDR3 is CASLQMFADTQYF. The CDR3 coding sequence is TGTGCCAGCTTACAAATGTTCGCAGATACGCAGTATTTT.

The sample holds a few counts of this clone. The rearrangement links TRBV11-2 to TRBJ2-1; tentatively, D is TRBD2 (6 bases). In germline, CDR1 is SGHAT, CDR2 FQNNGV. The CDR3 has 15 amino acids. Trimming cost V 4 bases and J 2 bases, with 12 bases left between them. CDR3 coding DNA: TGTGCCAGCAGCTCCCTCACGGGGGCCTACAATGAGCAGTTCTTC. This sequence encodes CASSSLTGAYNEQFF.

This sequence joins TRBV5-1 and TRBJ2-7, with 11 bases that match TRBD1. J gave up 3 bases and V 0 bases, and 2 bases lay outside the gene matches. This CDR3 has 15 residues. From germline, CDR1 is SGHRS and CDR2 YFSETQ. The CDR3 DNA sequence: TGCGCCAGCAGCTTGGTCGGGACAGGGGGCTACGAGCAGTACTTC. Translating it yields CASSLVGTGGYEQYF.

As regards this clone: Other DNA sequences in the same sample also yield this CDR3. V is TRBV2 and J is TRBJ2-2; 11 bases map to TRBD2. CDR3 length equals 17 residues. The germline V gene encodes CDR1 SNHLY and CDR2 FYNNEI. Trimming at V came to 1 base and at J to 2 bases, leaving 3 bases not matched to a gene. The CDR3 reads CASSEVGLADNTGELFF. Written as DNA, the CDR3 is TGTGCCAGCAGTGAAGTGGGACTAGCGGATAACACCGGGGAGCTGTTTTTT.

This clone showed up just a few times. The chain carries TRBV7-2 and TRBJ2-1; TRBD2 agrees at 13 bases. Trimming at V came to 5 bases and at J to 2 bases, leaving 3 bases not matched to a gene. The germline CDR1 and CDR2 sequences are SGHTA and FQGNSA. CDR3 size: 16 residues. The CDR3 sequence: CASSIGLAGAYNEQFF. The CDR3 nucleotides are TGTGCCAGCAGCATAGGACTAGCGGGGGCCTACAATGAGCAGTTCTTC.

This clone was picked up one time. CDR3 DNA sequence: TGTGCCAGCAGCTTAGCGGTACTAGCGGAAGAGACCCAGTACTTC. This sequence encodes CASSLAVLAEETQYF. The chain recombines TRBV7-8 with TRBJ2-5, with 8 bases aligning to TRBD2. Trimming removed 0 bases from V and 3 bases from J; junction bases left unmatched: 3. From germline, CDR1 is SGHVS and CDR2 FQNEAQ. This CDR3 region has 15 residues.

The rearrangement links TRBV2 to TRBJ2-1; a weak D match, TRBD2 (5 bases). CDR3 length: 14 amino acids. Germline V gives CDR1 SNHLY, CDR2 FYNNEI. Trimming removed 4 bases from V and 10 bases from J, with 17 bases in between. The CDR3 is CASSVETTSGEQFF. DNA of the CDR3: TGTGCCAGCAGTGTGGAGACTACCTCGGGGGAGCAGTTCTTC.

This clone was observed a handful of times. The gene calls are TRBV10-1 and TRBJ2-7; 10 nucleotides match TRBD2. There are 13 residues in the CDR3. The trim removed 9 bases at V and 0 bases at J, leaving 2 bases unmatched. The germline CDR1 and CDR2 sequences are WNHNN and SYGVQD (reference sequence). The CDR3 loop reads CARGLAASYEQYF. The DNA for the CDR3 is TGCGCCAGAGGACTAGCGGCCTCCTACGAGCAGTACTTC.

The chain combines TRBV20-1 with TRBJ2-1; 7 nucleotides line up with TRBD2. V dropped 3 bases and J dropped 0; count of bases not matched to a gene: 8. CDR3 length equals 16 residues. Per germline, CDR1 DFQATT and CDR2 SNEGSKA (reference sequence). The CDR3 region is CSASRSGRASYNEQFF. The CDR3 nucleotides are TGCAGTGCTAGTAGATCAGGGAGGGCCTCCTACAATGAGCAGTTCTTC.